This TCR beta chain is from a study of blood T cells in healthy people across ages. General observations from the study: PBMCs that were unsorted prevented a conclusive naive versus antigen-experienced comparison.

The second PCR ran roughly 6 to 11 cycles with a sample-barcoded 5' primer and J-beta primers. Each sample provided no less than 2.5 million CDR3-containing paired-end reads. TCRdb itself ran the 5' RACE reads through MiXCR, one entry per CDR3 protein. There are some 1.4 million distinct CDR3 sequences in the sample; roughly 45% occur only once, and 7.9% lies in the top ten. With respect to this clonotype: Antigen: not known.

The V end was cut by 6 bases, the J end by 7 bases, with 15 bases between. The CDR3 consists of 13 residues. CDR1 is MNHEY, CDR2 SVGEGT, per germline. V gene TRBV6-2 or TRBV6-3 combines with J gene TRBJ1-2; D unresolved. The receptor comes from a woman in her late teens or twenties in good health. Sequencing was carried out using blood. CDR3 nucleotides: TGTGCCAGCAGAGACGACGGACTCTCTGGCTACACCTTC. It is translated as CASRDDGLSGYTF.